Sequencing of this T cell receptor (beta chain) was carried out in a study of T cell responses to AZD1222 COVID-19 vaccine (dated by TCRdb to about 2021). About the full investigation: A total of 230 to 250 trial participants underwent TCR sequencing, of whom about 200 had received two doses of AZD1222 and some 26 had received two doses of the MenACWY control vaccine. Trial participants were enrolled by age into 18-55, 56-69 and 70-plus year subgroups, with about 150, 28 and 57 TCR-sequenced participants respectively.

In light of the paper, this sample's time point label describes: baseline before first vaccination. Read against the paper, the sample's treatment or condition label means: meningococcal conjugate vaccine given as trial control. The vaccinee samples were drawn from two UK trials, COV001 and COV002, one of which was a single-blind randomized controlled phase 2/3 trial testing AZD1222 (ChAdOx1 nCoV-19) in healthy adults. For TCRbeta chain sequencing, PBMC samples from trial participants were taken at day 0 and at day 28 after the second dose. Broader findings and caveats from the paper: Nearly half of unique spike-specific TCRs reportedly recognized epitopes outside regions mutated in the B.1.351 and B.1.1.7 variants. After two AZD1222 doses, both the breadth and the depth of spike-specific TCRs were significantly higher than at day 0 and than in MenACWY recipients. No day 14 peak-response samples were available, so repertoires were characterized only after the peak T cell response. The 56-69-year group was small, and its depth increase did not reach significance, likely because of low power. Conclusions about previously exposed vaccinees are limited because only a handful of AZD1222 recipients were SARS-CoV-2 seropositive at baseline. Participants were mostly white British, with more females than males. The authors suggested clonal diversity may have been underestimated. The vaccine-associated CD4 TCRs covered the entire spike protein, and the dominant responses fell in regions 160-218 and 743-854.

The CDR3 regions of human TCRbeta chains were subjected to immunosequencing. The source study handled its data this way. TCRs in the repertoires were matched against a reference library of SARS-CoV-2-specific TCRs that had been generated with the MIRA antigen-specificity platform. Breadth was defined as the fraction of unique TCRs that were SARS-CoV-2-associated, and depth was defined as the fraction of total T cells that were SARS-CoV-2-associated. Using the MIRA data, each spike-specific TCR was mapped to the spike region that the TCR reacts to and placed in a CD4 or CD8 class. Log10-transformed breadth and depth values were compared by one-way ANOVA with Sidak's multiple comparisons tests. TCRdb re-hosts the immuneACCESS table, in-frame sequences only. Its copies lack some clones; in the studies checked, an unresolved V gene accounts for under half of them, and the cause for the rest is not known. D and trimming come from the DNA, and the V and J calls and clone size come from that table. The sample records roughly 150,000 clones, about 91% of which are singletons. Approximately 3.1% of the sample is taken by the ten largest.

Details on this clone: Its antigen specificity is not known. No per-base quality is available; no much larger clone lies one base away.

Trimming at the junction amounts to 0 bases on V and 9 bases on J, and the germline ends lie 12 bases apart. The CDR3 runs 13 amino acids, cysteine and phenylalanine included. Solely the CDR3 DNA is kept, with 39 bases framed from the first base. CDR1 and CDR2 are drawn from the germline V gene: LGHNT, FRNRAP. The chain is assembled from TRBV12-5 and TRBJ2-7, and perhaps TRBD2 as D gene, on 6 matching bases. The material sequenced was peripheral blood, taken on day 0 of MenACWY control vaccination. This TCR derives from an adult in good health. The DNA is TGTGCTAGTGGTTTGGTACGGAGGGAGACGCAGTACTTC. It specifies CASGLVRRETQYF.